The entry that follows covers one T cell receptor beta chain sequence. The CDR3 has 16 residues. Germline-derived CDR1 and CDR2 are SGHRS and YFSETQ. Trimming cost V 4 bases and J 1 base, with 15 bases left between them. This record belongs to a study of blood T cell repertoires in COVID-19. Per the original data handling: Amplification of reference gene primers was used by the study to estimate nucleated cell counts. Produced via immunoSEQ multiplex PCR; TCRdb's table is partial and in-frame only. D and trimming come from the DNA, and the V and J calls and clone size come from that table. The profile covers about 320,000 clones, with around 90% appearing a single time and roughly 2.6% taken by the ten largest. Symptom resolution, clearance, or two negative PCRs marked the recovered donors of Cohort 3.

Sequences were obtained from PBMCs or T cells enriched from blood (not recorded which). This TCR was sampled from a man in his 60s who had recovered from COVID-19. V and J are TRBV5-1 and TRBJ2-1; D perhaps matches TRBD1 (8 bases). DNA for the CDR3: TGCGCCAGCAGCGTCACAGGGGGGGTGTCCTACAATGAGCAGTTCTTC. Protein sequence: CASSVTGGVSYNEQFF.